The 13 T cell receptor beta chains given below trace back to one sample, sequenced in a study of blood T cell repertoires in COVID-19. Method: immunoSEQ multiplex PCR; TCRdb's copy keeps in-frame clones and lacks some. The sample shows some 69,000 clones, 80% to 95% of them seen only once. Sequencing used peripheral blood. These receptors all stem from a man aged 45-65 years with COVID-19, enrolled during active disease.

Note on this clone: One junction end does not reproduce the germline sequence, and a read error may be involved. The rearrangement links TRBV18 to TRBJ1-3; 7 bases map to TRBD1. CDR1 is KGHSH and CDR2 is LQKENI in the germline V gene. The CDR3 length is 15 residues. The CDR3 is CASSPSTGSENTIYF. CDR3 DNA sequence: TGTGCCAGCTCACCATCGACAGGGTCTGAAAACACCATATATTTT.

This clone was seen a single time. This chain uses TRBV6-1 with TRBJ2-7; D is uncertain. CDR3 length: 12 amino acids. CDR1 is MNHNS, CDR2 SASEGT, per germline. V was pared by 1 base and J by 4 bases, with 5 bases between. The CDR3 here is CASSEVFYEQYF. DNA for the CDR3: TGTGCCAGCAGTGAAGTATTTTACGAGCAGTACTTC.

This chain connects TRBV4-2 to TRBJ2-7; 11 bases line up with TRBD1. After removal of 4 bases from V and 5 bases from J, the junction contained 10 bases not matched to a gene. The CDR3 consists of 16 residues. Germline V gene data show CDR1 as LGHNA and CDR2 as YNFKEQ. CDR3 nucleotides: TGTGCCAGCAGCCTACTGGGGACAGGGGGATTAAACGAGCAGTACTTC. Translation: CASSLLGTGGLNEQYF.

The genes are TRBV7-9 and TRBJ2-5; possibly TRBD2 for D (6 bases). The CDR3 is 19 amino acids. Trimming took 2 bases from V and 7 from J, leaving 29 bases between them. From germline, CDR1 is SEHNR and CDR2 FQNEAQ (reference sequence). The CDR3 spells CASSLWVHGNRTMRGTQYF. CDR3 bases: TGTGCCAGCAGCTTATGGGTCCATGGTAACAGGACTATGAGGGGGACCCAGTACTTC.

This chain connects TRBV5-1 to TRBJ2-3; 9 bases align to TRBD1. CDR1 and CDR2 from the germline V gene are SGHRS and YFSETQ. V was clipped by 2 bases and J by 4 bases; unmatched bases: 2. The CDR3 covers 14 residues. CDR3 residues: CASSLQGASDTQYF. The CDR3 DNA is TGCGCCAGCAGCTTACAGGGGGCCTCAGATACGCAGTATTTT.

This clone was seen just once. The chain recombines TRBV6-2 or TRBV6-3 with TRBJ2-1; 8 bases fit TRBD2. This CDR3 spans 17 amino acids. J was trimmed by 7 bases and V by 4 bases; bases with no gene match: 15. The germline V gene encodes CDR1 MNHEY and CDR2 SVGEGT. This CDR3 is CASSLIREAGVINEQFF. CDR3 bases: TGTGCCAGCAGTTTAATTCGGGAAGCGGGAGTTATTAATGAGCAGTTCTTC.

This chain links TRBV5-8 with TRBJ1-1; TRBD1 matches 7 bases. This CDR3 comprises 13 residues. Looked up from germline, CDR1 is SGHTS and CDR2 is YDEGEE. Trimming cost V 4 bases and J 1 base; bases outside gene matches: 1. The CDR3 nucleotides read TGTGCCAGCAGCGGGACAGAGAACACTGAAGCTTTCTTT. Translation: CASSGTENTEAFF.

This clone was seen more than once but under ten times. V and J are TRBV7-3 and TRBJ2-1; 11 nucleotides agree with TRBD2. Germline CDR1 SGHTA, CDR2 FQGTGA. The CDR3 consists of 16 residues. The V gene end was trimmed by 0 bases and the J gene end by 6 bases; junction bases not matched to a gene: 4. The CDR3 DNA is TGTGCCAGCAGCTTAACGGGACTAGCGGAACGCAATGAGCAGTTCTTC. As protein: CASSLTGLAERNEQFF.

V gene TRBV7-2 combines with J gene TRBJ2-7; TRBD2 matches at 11 bases. Trimming at V came to 5 bases and at J to 4 bases, leaving 7 bases not matched to a gene. Germline CDR1 SGHTA, CDR2 FQGNSA. The CDR3 is 15 amino acids. CDR3 sequence: CASSLTSGRTYEQYF. The CDR3 nucleotides read TGTGCCAGCAGCCTTACTAGCGGGAGAACGTACGAGCAGTACTTC. Looking up the rest from reference TRBV7-2 and TRBJ2-7 gives the full variable domain: GAGVSQSPSNKVTEKGKDVELRCDPISGHTALYWYRQSLGQGLEFLIYFQGNSAPDKSGLPSDRFSAERTGGSVSTLTIQRTQQEDSAVYLCASSLTSGRTYEQYFGPGTRLTVT.

The chain uses TRBV3-1 (or the pseudogene TRBV3-2) and TRBJ2-1; D is undetermined. Trimming left V 2 bases short and J 7 bases short, with 6 bases between. This CDR3 contains 12 residues. Per the germline V gene, CDR1 is LGHDT and CDR2 is YNNKEL (reference sequence). DNA of the CDR3: TGTGCCAGCAGCCAAACCAGGAATGAGCAGTTCTTC. Translation gives CASSQTRNEQFF.

This clone ranks as medium-sized. The V call is TRBV30, the J call TRBJ2-7, with TRBD2 identical over 7 bases. V dropped 1 base and J dropped 4; count of bases not matched to a gene: 4. Germline V CDR1 and CDR2: GTSNPN, SVGIG (reference sequence). The CDR3 is 13 amino acids. CDR3 sequence (DNA): TGTGCCTGGAGTGGGGTAGCGGGTTACGAGCAGTACTTC. Its translation: CAWSGVAGYEQYF.

The chain employs TRBV25-1 and TRBJ2-7; the D gene is possibly TRBD1 (6 bases). The CDR3 covers 12 residues. Trimming took 6 bases from V and 7 from J, leaving 13 bases between them. Germline CDR1 and CDR2: MGHDK and SYGVNS. CDR3 sequence reads: CASRGHSGEQYF. Written as DNA, the CDR3 is TGTGCCAGCAGGGGACACTCGGGTGAGCAGTACTTC.

The gene calls are TRBV7-2 and TRBJ2-5; TRBD1 is a possible D gene (5 bases). Between the trimmed V and J ends, which lost 1 base and 2 bases, there was a span of 14 bases. CDR3 length: 16 amino acids. Germline CDR1 is SGHTA and CDR2 is FQGNSA. The CDR3 is CASSLGFGQTQETQYF. In DNA form, the CDR3 reads TGTGCCAGCAGCTTAGGGTTCGGACAAACTCAAGAGACCCAGTACTTC.